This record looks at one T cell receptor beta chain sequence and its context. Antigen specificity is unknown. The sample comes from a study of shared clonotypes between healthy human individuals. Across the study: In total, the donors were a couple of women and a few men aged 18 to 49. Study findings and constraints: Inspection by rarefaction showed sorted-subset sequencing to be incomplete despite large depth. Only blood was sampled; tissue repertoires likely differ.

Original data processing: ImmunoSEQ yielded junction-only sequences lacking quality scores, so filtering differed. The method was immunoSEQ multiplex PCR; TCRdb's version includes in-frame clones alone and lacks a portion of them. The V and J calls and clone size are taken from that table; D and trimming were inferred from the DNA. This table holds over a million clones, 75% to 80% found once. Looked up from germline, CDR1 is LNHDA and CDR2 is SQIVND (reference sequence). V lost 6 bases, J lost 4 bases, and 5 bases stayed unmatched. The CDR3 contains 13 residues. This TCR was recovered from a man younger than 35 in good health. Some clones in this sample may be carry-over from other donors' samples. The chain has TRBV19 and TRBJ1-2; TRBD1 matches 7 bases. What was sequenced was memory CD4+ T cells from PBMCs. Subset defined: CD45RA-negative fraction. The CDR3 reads CASSLTGAYGYTF. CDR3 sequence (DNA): TGTGCCAGTAGCCTAACAGGGGCCTATGGCTACACCTTC.